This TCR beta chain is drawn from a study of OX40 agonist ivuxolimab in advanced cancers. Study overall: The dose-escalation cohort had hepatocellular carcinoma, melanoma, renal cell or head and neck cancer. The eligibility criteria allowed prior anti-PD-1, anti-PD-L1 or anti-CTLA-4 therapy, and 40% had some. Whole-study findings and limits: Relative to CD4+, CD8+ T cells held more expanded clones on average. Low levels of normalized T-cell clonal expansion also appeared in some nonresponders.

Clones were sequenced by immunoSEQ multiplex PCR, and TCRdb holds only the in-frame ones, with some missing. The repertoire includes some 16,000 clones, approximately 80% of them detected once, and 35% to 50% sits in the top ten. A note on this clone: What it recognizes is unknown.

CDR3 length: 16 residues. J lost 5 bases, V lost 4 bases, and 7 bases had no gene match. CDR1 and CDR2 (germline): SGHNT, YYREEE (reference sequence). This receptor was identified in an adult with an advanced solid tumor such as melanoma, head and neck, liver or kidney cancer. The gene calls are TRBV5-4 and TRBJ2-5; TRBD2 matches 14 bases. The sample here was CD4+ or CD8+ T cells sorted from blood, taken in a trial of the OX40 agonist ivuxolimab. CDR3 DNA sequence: TGTGCCAGCAGCCGGACTAGCGGGAGGTTAGGGGAGACCCAGTACTTC. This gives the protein CASSRTSGRLGETQYF.